This TCR beta chain comes out of a study of cytomegalovirus exposure and HLA in healthy donors. Study observations and caveats: Sequencing probably produced one cluster of sequence variants that were highly shared. It was reportedly the case that the classifier diagnosed cytomegalovirus status with high specificity and sensitivity. The authors listed around 150 TCR beta chains as cytomegalovirus-associated.

Primers for the PCR totalled 60 Vbeta and 13 Jbeta. Sequenced by immunoSEQ multiplex PCR; TCRdb stores in-frame clones only, minus some. This table holds roughly 200,000 clones, 60% to 85% found once. Of note for this clone: What it recognizes is unknown.

The sample taken for sequencing was PBMCs. The TCR originated in a male donor in good health and CMV-seronegative.

CDR3 coding DNA: TGTGCCAGGGGAGCGGTAAATGATGGAACTGAAGCTTTCTTT. The encoded protein is CARGAVNDGTEAFF. The genes are TRBV6-4 and TRBJ1-1; D call uncertain. In germline, CDR1 is MRHNA, CDR2 SNTAGT. Between the trimmed V and J ends, which lost 9 bases and 5 bases, there was a span of 19 bases. The CDR3 covers 14 residues.